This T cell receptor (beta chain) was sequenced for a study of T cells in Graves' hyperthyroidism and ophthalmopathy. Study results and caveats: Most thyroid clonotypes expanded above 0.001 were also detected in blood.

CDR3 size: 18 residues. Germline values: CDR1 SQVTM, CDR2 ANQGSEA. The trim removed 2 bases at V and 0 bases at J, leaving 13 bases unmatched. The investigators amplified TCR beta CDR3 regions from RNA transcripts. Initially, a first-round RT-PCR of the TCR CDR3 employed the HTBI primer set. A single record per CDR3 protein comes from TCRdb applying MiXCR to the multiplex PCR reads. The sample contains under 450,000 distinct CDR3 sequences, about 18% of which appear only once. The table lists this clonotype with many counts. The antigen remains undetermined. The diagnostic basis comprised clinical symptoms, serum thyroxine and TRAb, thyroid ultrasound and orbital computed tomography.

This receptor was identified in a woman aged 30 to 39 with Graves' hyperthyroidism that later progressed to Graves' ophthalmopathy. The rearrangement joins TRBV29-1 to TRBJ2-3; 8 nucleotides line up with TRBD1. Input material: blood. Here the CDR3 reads CSVEYLIGTGTSTDTQYF. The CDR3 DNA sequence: TGCAGCGTTGAATATCTTATCGGGACAGGTACTAGCACAGATACGCAGTATTTT.